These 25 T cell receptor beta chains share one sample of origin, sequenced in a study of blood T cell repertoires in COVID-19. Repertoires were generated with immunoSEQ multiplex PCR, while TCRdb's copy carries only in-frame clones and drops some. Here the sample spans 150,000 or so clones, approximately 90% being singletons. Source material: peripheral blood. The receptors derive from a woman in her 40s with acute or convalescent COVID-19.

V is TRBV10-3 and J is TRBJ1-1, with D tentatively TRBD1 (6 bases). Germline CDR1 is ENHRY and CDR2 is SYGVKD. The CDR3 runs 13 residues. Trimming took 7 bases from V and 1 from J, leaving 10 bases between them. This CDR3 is CAITGTSNTEAFF. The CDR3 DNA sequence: TGTGCCATCACCGGGACATCGAACACTGAAGCTTTCTTT.

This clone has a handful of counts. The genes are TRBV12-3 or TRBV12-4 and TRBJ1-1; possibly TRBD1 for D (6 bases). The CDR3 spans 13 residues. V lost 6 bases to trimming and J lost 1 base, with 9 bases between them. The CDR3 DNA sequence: TGTGCCAGCAGGACAGGAGGGAACACTGAAGCTTTCTTT. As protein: CASRTGGNTEAFF.

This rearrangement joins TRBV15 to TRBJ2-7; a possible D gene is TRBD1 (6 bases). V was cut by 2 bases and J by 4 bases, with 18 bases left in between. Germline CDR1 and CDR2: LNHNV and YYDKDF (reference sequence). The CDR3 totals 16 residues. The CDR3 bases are TGTGCCACCAGCAGACTGGACAGTTCAACACTTTACGAGCAGTACTTC. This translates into CATSRLDSSTLYEQYF.

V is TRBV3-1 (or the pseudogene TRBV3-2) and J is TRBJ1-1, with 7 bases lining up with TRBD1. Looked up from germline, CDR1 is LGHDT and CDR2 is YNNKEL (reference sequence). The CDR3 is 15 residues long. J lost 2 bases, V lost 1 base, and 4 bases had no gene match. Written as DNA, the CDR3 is TGTGCCAGCAGCCAAGTCTACAGGGGAAACACTGAAGCTTTCTTT. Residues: CASSQVYRGNTEAFF.

DNA for the CDR3: TGTGCCAGCAGTTACTCTCCTGAGAGTTTCTACGAGCAGTACTTC. Protein sequence: CASSYSPESFYEQYF. The chain couples TRBV6-5 to TRBJ2-7; D gene unclear. Germline loops: CDR1 MNHEY, CDR2 SVGAGI. The CDR3 loop spans 15 amino acids. Deletions cut 0 bases from V and 3 bases from J, with 12 bases between.

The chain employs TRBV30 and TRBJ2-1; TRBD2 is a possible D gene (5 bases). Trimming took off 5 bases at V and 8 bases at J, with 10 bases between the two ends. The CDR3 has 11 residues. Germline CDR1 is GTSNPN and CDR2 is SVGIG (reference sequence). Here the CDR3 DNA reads TGTGCCTGGGGGAGTCACGATGAGCAGTTCTTC. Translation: CAWGSHDEQFF. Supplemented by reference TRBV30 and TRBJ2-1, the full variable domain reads SQTIHQWPATLVQPVGSPLSLECTVEGTSNPNLYWYRQAAGRGLQLLFYSVGIGQISSEVPQNLSASRPQDRQFILSSKKLLLSDSGFYLCAWGSHDEQFFGPGTRLTVL.

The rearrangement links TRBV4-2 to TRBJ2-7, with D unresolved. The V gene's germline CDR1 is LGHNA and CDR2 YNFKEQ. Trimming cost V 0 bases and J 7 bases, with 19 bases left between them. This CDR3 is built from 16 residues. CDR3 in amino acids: CASSQDQSAAPIEQYF. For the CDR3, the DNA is TGTGCCAGCAGCCAAGATCAGTCCGCTGCTCCGATAGAGCAGTACTTC.

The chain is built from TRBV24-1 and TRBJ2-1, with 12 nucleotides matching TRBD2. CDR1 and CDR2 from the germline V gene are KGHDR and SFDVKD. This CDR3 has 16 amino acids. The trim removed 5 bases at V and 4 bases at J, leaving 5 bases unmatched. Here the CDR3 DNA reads TGTGCCACCAGTGCTTTACTAGCGGGGGGTTACAATGAGCAGTTCTTC. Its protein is CATSALLAGGYNEQFF.

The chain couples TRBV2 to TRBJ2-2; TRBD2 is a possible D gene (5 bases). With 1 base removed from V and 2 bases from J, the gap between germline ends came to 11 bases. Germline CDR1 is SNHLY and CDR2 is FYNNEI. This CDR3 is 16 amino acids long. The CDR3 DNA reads TGTGCCAGCAGTGAAGGGTTACTAGTTAACACCGGGGAGCTGTTTTTT. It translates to CASSEGLLVNTGELFF.

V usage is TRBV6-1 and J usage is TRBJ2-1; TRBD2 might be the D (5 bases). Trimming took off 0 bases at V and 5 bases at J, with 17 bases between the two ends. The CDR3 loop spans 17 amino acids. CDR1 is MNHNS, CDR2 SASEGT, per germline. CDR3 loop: CASSEARLASSNNEQFF. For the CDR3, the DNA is TGTGCCAGCAGTGAAGCGCGTTTGGCTAGCAGCAACAATGAGCAGTTCTTC.

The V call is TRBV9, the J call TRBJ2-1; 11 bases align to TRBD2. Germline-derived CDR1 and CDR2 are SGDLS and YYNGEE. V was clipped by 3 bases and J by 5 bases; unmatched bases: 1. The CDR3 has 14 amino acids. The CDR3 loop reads CASSASGRNNEQFF. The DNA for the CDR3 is TGTGCCAGCAGCGCTAGCGGGAGGAACAATGAGCAGTTCTTC.

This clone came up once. The CDR3 reads CSVDRDTEAFF. The CDR3 DNA follows: TGCAGCGTTGACAGGGACACTGAAGCTTTCTTT. V and J are TRBV29-1 and TRBJ1-1, with D perhaps TRBD1 (5 bases). V was cut by 3 bases and J by 3 bases, with 5 bases left in between. Germline CDR1 reads SQVTM; CDR2 reads ANQGSEA. This CDR3 is built from 11 residues. Variable domain in full (rest from reference TRBV29-1 and TRBJ1-1): SAVISQKPSRDICQRGTSLTIQCQVDSQVTMMFWYRQQPGQSLTLIATANQGSEATYESGFVIDKFPISRPNLTFSTLTVSNMSPEDSSIYLCSVDRDTEAFFGQGTRLTVV.

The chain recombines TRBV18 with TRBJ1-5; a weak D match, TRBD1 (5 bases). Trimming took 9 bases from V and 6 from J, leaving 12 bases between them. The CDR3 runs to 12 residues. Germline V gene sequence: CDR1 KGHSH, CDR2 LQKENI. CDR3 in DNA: TGTGCCAGGCCCCAGGGAGGTCAGCCCCAGCATTTT. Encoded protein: CARPQGGQPQHF.

DNA of the CDR3: TGTGCCAGCAGTTTGCACAGGGGGAATTGGGATCAGCCCCAGCATTTT. Translation gives CASSLHRGNWDQPQHF. V is TRBV28 and J is TRBJ1-5; 8 bases map to TRBD1. V dropped 3 bases and J dropped 5; count of bases not matched to a gene: 9. The germline V gene encodes CDR1 MDHEN and CDR2 SYDVKM. This CDR3 is built from 16 residues. Complete variable domain (other parts from reference TRBV28 and TRBJ1-5): DVKVTQSSRYLVKRTGEKVFLECVQDMDHENMFWYRQDPGLGLRLIYFSYDVKMKEKGDIPEGYSVSREKKERFSLILESASTNQTSMYLCASSLHRGNWDQPQHFGDGTRLSIL.

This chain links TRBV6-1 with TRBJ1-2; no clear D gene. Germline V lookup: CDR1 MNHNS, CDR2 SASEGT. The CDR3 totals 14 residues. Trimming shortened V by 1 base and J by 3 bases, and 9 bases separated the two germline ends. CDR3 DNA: TGTGCCAGCAGTGAAGTTCGAACAGACTATGGCTACACCTTC. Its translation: CASSEVRTDYGYTF.

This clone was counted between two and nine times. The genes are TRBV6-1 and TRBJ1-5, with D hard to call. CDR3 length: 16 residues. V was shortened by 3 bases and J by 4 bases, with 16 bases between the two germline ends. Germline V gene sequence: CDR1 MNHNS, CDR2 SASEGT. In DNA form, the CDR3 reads TGTGCCAGCAGTGATTCGTTAGCAGTTCCAAATCAGCCCCAGCATTTT. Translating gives CASSDSLAVPNQPQHF.

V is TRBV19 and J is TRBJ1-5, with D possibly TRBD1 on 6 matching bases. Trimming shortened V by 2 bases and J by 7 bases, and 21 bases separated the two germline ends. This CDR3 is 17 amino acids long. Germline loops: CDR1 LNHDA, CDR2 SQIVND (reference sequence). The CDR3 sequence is CASSIRKGRGTGQPQHF. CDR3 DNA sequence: TGTGCCAGTAGTATAAGGAAGGGAAGGGGGACGGGGCAGCCCCAGCATTTT.

The CDR3: CASSQRRDREHYSGNTIYF. Here the CDR3 DNA reads TGCGCCAGCAGCCAACGCCGGGACAGGGAACACTACTCTGGAAACACCATATATTTT. This chain links TRBV4-1 with TRBJ1-3; 9 nucleotides match TRBD1. After removal of 2 bases from V and 0 bases from J, the junction contained 11 bases not matched to a gene. CDR1 is MGHRA, CDR2 YSYEKL, per germline. CDR3 size: 19 residues.

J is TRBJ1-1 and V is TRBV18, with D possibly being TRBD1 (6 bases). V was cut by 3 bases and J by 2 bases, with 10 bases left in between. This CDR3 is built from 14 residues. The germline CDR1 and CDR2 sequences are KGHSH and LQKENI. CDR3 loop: CASSPRGGNTEAFF. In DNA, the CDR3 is TGTGCCAGCTCACCCCGAGGGGGTAACACTGAAGCTTTCTTT.

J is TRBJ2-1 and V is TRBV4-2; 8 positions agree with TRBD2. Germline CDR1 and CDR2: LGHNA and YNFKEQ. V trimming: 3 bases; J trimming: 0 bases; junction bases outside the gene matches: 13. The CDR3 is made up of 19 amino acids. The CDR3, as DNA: TGTGCCAGCAGCCAGGATCCCGGGACTAGGGGGAGCTCCTACAATGAGCAGTTCTTC. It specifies CASSQDPGTRGSSYNEQFF.

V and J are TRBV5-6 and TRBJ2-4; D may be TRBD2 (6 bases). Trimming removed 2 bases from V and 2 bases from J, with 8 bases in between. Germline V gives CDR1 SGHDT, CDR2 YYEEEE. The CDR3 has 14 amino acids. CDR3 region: CASSFGGSKNIQYF. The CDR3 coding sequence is TGTGCCAGCAGCTTTGGGGGGTCCAAAAACATTCAGTACTTC.

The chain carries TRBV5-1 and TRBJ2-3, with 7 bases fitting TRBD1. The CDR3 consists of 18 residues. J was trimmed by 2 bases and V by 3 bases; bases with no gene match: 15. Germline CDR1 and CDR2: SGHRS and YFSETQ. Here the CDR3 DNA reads TGCGCCAGCAGCTCGCCTACACAACAGGGGTGGGTCACAGATACGCAGTATTTT. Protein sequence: CASSSPTQQGWVTDTQYF.

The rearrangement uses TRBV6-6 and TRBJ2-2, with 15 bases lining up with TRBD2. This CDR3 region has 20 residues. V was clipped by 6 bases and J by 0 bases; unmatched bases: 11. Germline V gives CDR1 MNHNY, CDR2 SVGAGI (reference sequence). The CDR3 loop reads CASSVYPGLAGGTNTGELFF. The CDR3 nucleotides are TGTGCCAGCAGCGTATACCCGGGACTAGCGGGAGGTACGAACACCGGGGAGCTGTTTTTT.

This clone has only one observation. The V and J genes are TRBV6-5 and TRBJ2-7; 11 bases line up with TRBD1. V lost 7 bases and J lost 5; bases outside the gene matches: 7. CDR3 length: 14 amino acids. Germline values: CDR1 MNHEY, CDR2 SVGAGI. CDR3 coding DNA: TGTGCCAGCAATTTAGGACAGGGGGCTGACGAGCAGTACTTC. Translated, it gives CASNLGQGADEQYF.

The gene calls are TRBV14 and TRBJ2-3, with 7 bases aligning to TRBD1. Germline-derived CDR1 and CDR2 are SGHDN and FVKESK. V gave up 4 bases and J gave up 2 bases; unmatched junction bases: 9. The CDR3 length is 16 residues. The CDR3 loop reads CASSRRFGQDTDTQYF. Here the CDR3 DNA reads TGTGCCAGCAGCCGACGCTTCGGACAGGACACAGATACGCAGTATTTT.